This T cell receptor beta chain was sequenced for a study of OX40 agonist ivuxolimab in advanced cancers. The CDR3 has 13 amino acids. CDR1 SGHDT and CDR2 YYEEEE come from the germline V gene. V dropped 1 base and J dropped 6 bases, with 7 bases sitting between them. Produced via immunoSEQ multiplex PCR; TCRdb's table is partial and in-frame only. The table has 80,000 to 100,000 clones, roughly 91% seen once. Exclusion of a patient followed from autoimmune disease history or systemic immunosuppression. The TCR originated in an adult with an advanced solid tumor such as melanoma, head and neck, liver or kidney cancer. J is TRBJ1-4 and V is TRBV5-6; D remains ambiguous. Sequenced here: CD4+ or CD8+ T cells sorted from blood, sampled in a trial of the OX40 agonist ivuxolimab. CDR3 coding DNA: TGTGCCAGCAGCTTGTCCGGTGATGAAAAACTGTTTTTT. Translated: CASSLSGDEKLFF.